These 20 T cell receptor beta chains were all obtained from the same sample, sequenced in a study of read filtering for tumor transcriptome and immune sequencing. From around 440 ng of RNA, a library with molecular barcoded alpha/delta and beta/gamma adaptors was made. TCRdb redid the calling of the reads with MiXCR, one entry per CDR3 protein. The table has some 80,000 distinct CDR3 sequences, roughly an eighth seen once; the top ten hold under 15%. Sequenced sample: a population of CD138-negative cells sorted from bone marrow. The receptors stem from a donor at least 40 years old with multiple myeloma.

This clonotype was observed many times. The chain uses TRBV6-1 and TRBJ2-2; D might be TRBD1 or TRBD2, each matching 5 bases. The germline CDR1 and CDR2 sequences are MNHNS and SASEGT. The V end lost 6 bases, the J end lost 15 bases, and 23 bases lay between the germline ends. This CDR3 contains 14 residues. CDR3 sequence: CASRRGRDATGMFF. The CDR3 nucleotides are TGTGCCAGCAGGAGGGGTAGGGATGCGACGGGCATGTTTTTT.

A remark on this clonotype: This may arise from a read error, as a much more abundant clone is one base away. The genes are TRBV11-2 and TRBJ2-5, with D perhaps TRBD2 (5 bases). Trimming stripped 7 bases from V and 2 bases from J, with 23 bases between. CDR3 length: 17 amino acids. CDR1 SGHAT and CDR2 FQNNGV come from the germline V gene. CDR3 bases: TGTGCCAGCATCTCCTTGTTTGATGCGGGTAATCAAGAGACCCAGTACTTC. Its translation is CASISLFDAGNQETQYF.

At least ten counts were recorded for this clonotype. The chain carries TRBV7-2 and TRBJ2-7, with D unclear. Deletions cut 3 bases from V and 0 bases from J, with 9 bases between. Germline assignment: CDR1 SGHTA and CDR2 FQGNSA. This CDR3 has 14 residues. The CDR3 nucleotides are TGTGCCAGCAGCTTCGCGGAGTTCTCCTACGAGCAGTACTTC. This codes for CASSFAEFSYEQYF.

This clonotype was detected ten times or more. The chain recombines TRBV6-5 with TRBJ2-1, with TRBD1 matching 10 bases. The trim removed 9 bases at V and 5 bases at J, leaving 4 bases unmatched. The CDR3 runs 13 residues. The germline V gene encodes CDR1 MNHEY and CDR2 SVGAGI. This CDR3 is CASTGTGDNEQFF. The CDR3 region has the DNA TGTGCCAGTACCGGGACAGGGGACAATGAGCAGTTCTTC.

Many counts were recorded for this clonotype. The chain links TRBV21-1 to TRBJ2-1; the table's TRBD2 call for D was not verified on the DNA. TRBV21-1 is assigned pseudogene status. The CDR3 loop spans 15 amino acids. In DNA, the CDR3 is TGTGCCAGCAGCAATACTAGCGGGGCCTACAATGAGCAGTTCTTC. Protein: CASSNTSGAYNEQFF.

This clonotype occurred many times. The rearrangement uses TRBV28 and TRBJ2-2; no reliable D call. CDR1 is MDHEN, CDR2 SYDVKM, per germline. The V end was cut by 5 bases, the J end by 4 bases, with 11 bases between. The CDR3 has 14 amino acids. CDR3 sequence reads: CASSPPRITGELFF. DNA for the CDR3: TGTGCCAGCAGTCCCCCCCGGATCACCGGGGAGCTGTTTTTT.

This clonotype was seen many times. CDR3 DNA sequence: TGCGCCAGCAGCCTCTTCCCGGACTATAACACCGGGGAGCTGTTTTTT. It codes for CASSLFPDYNTGELFF. The chain couples TRBV5-1 to TRBJ2-2, with TRBD2 as a possible D gene (6 bases). This CDR3 comprises 16 residues. CDR1 is SGHRS, CDR2 YFSETQ, per germline. With 4 bases removed from V and 2 bases from J, the gap between germline ends came to 15 bases.

This clonotype has at least ten counts. This chain joins TRBV3-1 and TRBJ2-7; D might be TRBD1 (5 bases). V lost 4 bases to trimming and J lost 6 bases, with 16 bases between them. The CDR3 loop spans 14 amino acids. CDR1 is LGHDT, CDR2 YNNKEL, per germline (reference sequence). The CDR3 DNA is TGTGCCAGCAGCCCGGACACCTTTCTTTTCGAGCAGTACTTC. Encoded protein: CASSPDTFLFEQYF.

This clonotype was observed at least ten times. V usage is TRBV7-6 and J usage is TRBJ2-3, with 7 bases matching TRBD1. CDR3 size: 15 residues. CDR1 and CDR2 (germline): SGHVS, FNYEAQ. Trimming at V came to 4 bases and at J to 2 bases, leaving 6 bases not matched to a gene. DNA for the CDR3: TGTGCCAGCAGCTCTACTGGACAGGCCACAGATACGCAGTATTTT. Translated: CASSSTGQATDTQYF.

Many counts were recorded for this clonotype. The chain combines TRBV5-1 with TRBJ1-1; D gene unclear. The CDR3 is made up of 12 amino acids. Germline V gene data show CDR1 as SGHRS and CDR2 as YFSETQ. V was shortened by 4 bases and J by 8 bases, with 12 bases between the two germline ends. CDR3 sequence: CASSKETTEAFF. The CDR3 coding sequence is TGCGCCAGCAGCAAAGAGACAACCGAAGCTTTCTTT.

Ten or more counts support this clonotype. This chain connects TRBV12-3 or TRBV12-4 to TRBJ1-5; 7 bases are a match to TRBD1. The CDR3 runs 14 residues. J was trimmed by 6 bases and V by 6 bases; bases with no gene match: 8. The CDR3 DNA reads TGTGCCAGCAGCCTATCAGGGGGTAGTCAGCCCCAGCATTTT. It encodes CASSLSGGSQPQHF.

This clonotype was observed at least ten times. The rearrangement links TRBV6-2 or TRBV6-3 to TRBJ2-1; 9 bases fit TRBD1. This CDR3 has 13 residues. CDR1 is MNHEY and CDR2 is SVGEGT in the germline V gene. After removal of 5 bases from V and 9 bases from J, the junction contained 5 bases not matched to a gene. CDR3 nucleotides: TGTGCCAGCAGTGAGGGGACAGGGATTGAGCAGTTCTTC. The encoded protein is CASSEGTGIEQFF.

This clonotype has a count of ten or more. Sequence at one end of the junction differs from germline and may be a read error. This chain uses TRBV7-7 with TRBJ2-1, with 10 bases lining up with TRBD1. There are 17 residues in the CDR3. CDR1 SSHAT and CDR2 FNYEAQ come from the germline V gene (reference sequence). CDR3 in DNA: TGTGCTAGCAGCCCGGGACAGGGGCTCCCGGGGGGCAATGAGCAGTTCTTC. This codes for CASSPGQGLPGGNEQFF.

The rearrangement joins TRBV7-9 to TRBJ2-1; the match to TRBD1 covers 12 bases. The junction had 7 bases not matched to a gene; V was cut back by 4 bases and J by 0 bases. This CDR3 has 18 amino acids. The germline V gene has CDR1 SEHNR and CDR2 FQNEAQ (reference sequence). The CDR3 bases are TGTGCCAGCAGCTCCCGGGACAGGGGGCGAAGCTCCTACAATGAGCAGTTCTTC. Residues: CASSSRDRGRSSYNEQFF.

There are many counts of this clonotype. The V and J genes are TRBV5-1 and TRBJ2-7, with no clear D. V lost 0 bases, J lost 12 bases, and 25 bases lay in between. There are 16 residues in the CDR3. The V gene's germline CDR1 is SGHRS and CDR2 YFSETQ. DNA of the CDR3: TGCGCCAGCAGCTTGGCCGGAGAAGCGCAAGTTGGAGCATGGTACTTC. It codes for CASSLAGEAQVGAWYF. The variable domain in full, completed from reference TRBV5-1 and TRBJ2-7, reads KAGVTQTPRYLIKTRGQQVTLSCSPISGHRSVSWYQQTPGQGLQFLFEYFSETQRNKGNFPGRFSGRQFSNSRSEMNVSTLELGDSALYLCASSLAGEAQVGAWYFGPGTRLTVT.

This clonotype was recorded many times. The V gene is TRBV7-9, the J gene TRBJ2-3, with unresolved D. The germline V and J ends were trimmed by 7 bases and 3 bases, with 20 bases remaining between them. The germline gives CDR1 SEHNR, CDR2 FQNEAQ (reference sequence). This CDR3 is 16 amino acids long. This CDR3 reads CASIPGPAGGTDTQYF. The CDR3 region has the DNA TGTGCCAGCATCCCCGGTCCCGCAGGTGGAACAGATACGCAGTATTTT.

In this sample, this clonotype turned up many times. The J gene is TRBJ2-1, the V gene TRBV5-1, with no clear D. V lost 1 base and J 7 bases, leaving 9 bases between the germline ends. CDR1 is SGHRS and CDR2 is YFSETQ in the germline V gene. This CDR3 is 13 amino acids long. The DNA of the CDR3 is TGCGCCAGCAGCTTGAGGGCTTTGAATGAGCAGTTCTTC. Translating it yields CASSLRALNEQFF.

This clonotype was detected many times. This rearrangement joins TRBV24-1 to TRBJ2-7; TRBD1 matches 7 bases. The germline V gene encodes CDR1 KGHDR and CDR2 SFDVKD. The CDR3 sequence is 16 residues long. V trimming: 5 bases; J trimming: 0 bases; junction bases outside the gene matches: 9. CDR3 nucleotide sequence: TGTGCCACCAGTGGCTCAACAGGGGTGGCCTCCTACGAGCAGTACTTC. As protein: CATSGSTGVASYEQYF.

This clonotype was recorded at least ten times. The rearrangement joins TRBV20-1 to TRBJ1-5, with D uncertain. The CDR3 covers 13 residues. Trimming took 3 bases from V and 5 from J, leaving 11 bases between them. Germline loops: CDR1 DFQATT, CDR2 SNEGSKA (reference sequence). CDR3 protein: CSASSSSDQPQHF. CDR3 DNA sequence: TGCAGTGCTAGTTCCAGCTCCGATCAGCCCCAGCATTTT.

This clonotype was detected many times. CDR3 DNA: TGCAGCGTTGAACAAGCGGGAGCGATGGGGGCTACAGATACGCAGTATTTT. Amino acid sequence: CSVEQAGAMGATDTQYF. This sequence joins TRBV29-1 and TRBJ2-3, with 8 bases aligning to TRBD2. V shed 2 bases, J shed 3 bases, and the junction held 13 bases outside the gene matches. The CDR3 is made up of 17 amino acids. Germline CDR1 and CDR2: SQVTM and ANQGSEA.